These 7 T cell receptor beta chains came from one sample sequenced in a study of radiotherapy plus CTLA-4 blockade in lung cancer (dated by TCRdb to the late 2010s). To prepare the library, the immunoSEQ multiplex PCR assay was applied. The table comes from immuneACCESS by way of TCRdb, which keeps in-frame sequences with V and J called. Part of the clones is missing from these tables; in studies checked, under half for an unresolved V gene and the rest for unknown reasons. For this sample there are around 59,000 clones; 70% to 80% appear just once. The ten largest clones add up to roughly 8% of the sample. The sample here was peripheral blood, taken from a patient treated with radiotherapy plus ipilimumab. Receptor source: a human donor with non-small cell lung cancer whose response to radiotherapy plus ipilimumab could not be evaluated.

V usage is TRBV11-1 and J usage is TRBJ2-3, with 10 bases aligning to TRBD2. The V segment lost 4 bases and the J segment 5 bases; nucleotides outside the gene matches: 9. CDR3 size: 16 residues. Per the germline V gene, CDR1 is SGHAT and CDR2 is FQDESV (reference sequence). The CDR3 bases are TGTGCCAGCAGCTCCAGCGAGCGGGGGGGCTTAGATACGCAGTATTTT. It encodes CASSSSERGGLDTQYF.

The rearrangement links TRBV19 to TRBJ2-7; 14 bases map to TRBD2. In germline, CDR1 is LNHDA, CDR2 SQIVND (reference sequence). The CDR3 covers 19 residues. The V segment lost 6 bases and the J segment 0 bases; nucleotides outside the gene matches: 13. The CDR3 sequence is CASRYKPGLAGAVSYEQYF. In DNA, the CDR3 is TGTGCCAGTAGATATAAACCGGGACTAGCGGGAGCAGTCTCCTACGAGCAGTACTTC.

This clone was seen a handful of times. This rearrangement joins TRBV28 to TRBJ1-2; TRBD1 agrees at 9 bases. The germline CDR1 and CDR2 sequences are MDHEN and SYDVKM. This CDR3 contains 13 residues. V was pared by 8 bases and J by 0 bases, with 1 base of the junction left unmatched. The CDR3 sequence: CASGDRANYGYTF. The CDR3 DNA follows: TGTGCCAGCGGGGACAGGGCTAACTATGGCTACACCTTC.

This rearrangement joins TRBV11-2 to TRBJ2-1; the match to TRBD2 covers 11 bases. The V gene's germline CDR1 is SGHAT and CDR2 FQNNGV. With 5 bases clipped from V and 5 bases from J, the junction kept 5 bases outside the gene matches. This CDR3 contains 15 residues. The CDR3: CASSIGTSGNNEQFF. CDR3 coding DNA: TGTGCCAGCAGCATTGGGACTAGCGGTAACAATGAGCAGTTCTTC.

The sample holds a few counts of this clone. The CDR3 region is CASSFRGQGGYEQYF. The CDR3 DNA sequence: TGTGCCAGCAGCTTCCGGGGACAGGGGGGGTACGAGCAGTACTTC. The chain employs TRBV11-3 and TRBJ2-7, with 11 bases lining up with TRBD1. Looked up from germline, CDR1 is SGHNT and CDR2 is YENEEA. CDR3 length equals 15 residues. V shed 3 bases, J shed 4 bases, and the junction held 5 bases outside the gene matches.

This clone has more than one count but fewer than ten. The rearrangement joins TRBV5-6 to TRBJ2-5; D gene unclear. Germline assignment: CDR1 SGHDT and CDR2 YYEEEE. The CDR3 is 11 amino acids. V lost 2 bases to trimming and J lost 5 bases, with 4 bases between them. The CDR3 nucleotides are TGTGCCAGCAGCTTTCGGGAGACCCAGTACTTC. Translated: CASSFRETQYF.

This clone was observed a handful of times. DNA of the CDR3: TGTGCCTGGAGTGGGCAGGAAAATCAGCCCCAGCATTTT. Its translation is CAWSGQENQPQHF. The chain combines TRBV30 with TRBJ1-5; no firm D call. This CDR3 is 13 amino acids long. In germline, CDR1 is GTSNPN, CDR2 SVGIG (reference sequence). Trimming shortened V by 1 base and J by 4 bases, and 8 bases separated the two germline ends.